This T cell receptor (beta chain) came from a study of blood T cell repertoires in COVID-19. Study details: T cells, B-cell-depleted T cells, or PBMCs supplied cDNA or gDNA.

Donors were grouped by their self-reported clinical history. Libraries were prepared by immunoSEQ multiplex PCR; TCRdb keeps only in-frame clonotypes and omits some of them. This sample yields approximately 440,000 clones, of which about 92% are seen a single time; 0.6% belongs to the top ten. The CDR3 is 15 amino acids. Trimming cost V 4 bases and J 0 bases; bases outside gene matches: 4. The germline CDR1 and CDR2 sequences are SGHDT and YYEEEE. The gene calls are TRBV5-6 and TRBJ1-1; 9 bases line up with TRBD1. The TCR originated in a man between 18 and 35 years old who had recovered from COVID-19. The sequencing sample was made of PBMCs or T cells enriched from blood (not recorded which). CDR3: CASSPRTGVNTEAFF. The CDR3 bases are TGTGCCAGCAGCCCGAGGACAGGGGTGAACACTGAAGCTTTCTTT.